The 22 T cell receptor beta chains listed next were all sequenced from one sample in a study of blood T cell repertoires in COVID-19. Here immunoSEQ multiplex PCR was the method, and the copy in TCRdb shows in-frame clones only, minus some. The repertoire holds tens of thousands of clones, with roughly 80% as singletons. The sequenced material came from peripheral blood. The receptors shown here come from a woman in her sixties with acute or convalescent COVID-19.

The genes are TRBV10-3 and TRBJ1-5; maybe TRBD1 (6 bases). Germline lookup yields CDR1 ENHRY and CDR2 SYGVKD. This CDR3 comprises 13 residues. The germline V and J ends were trimmed by 5 bases and 7 bases, with 12 bases remaining between them. CDR3 in amino acids: CAISKQGEQPQHF. The CDR3 DNA reads as TGTGCCATCAGTAAACAGGGAGAACAGCCCCAGCATTTT.

This sequence joins TRBV9 and TRBJ2-5, with D possibly TRBD2 on 6 matching bases. The CDR3 has 15 amino acids. V dropped 0 bases and J dropped 5 bases, with 14 bases sitting between them. Germline-derived CDR1 and CDR2 are SGDLS and YYNGEE. The CDR3 spells CASSVGEGLRETQYF. CDR3 coding DNA: TGTGCCAGCAGCGTAGGTGAGGGACTTCGTGAGACCCAGTACTTC.

The chain joins TRBV4-1 to TRBJ1-4, with a tentative D call TRBD1 (5 bases). V lost 0 bases to trimming and J lost 13 bases, with 15 bases between them. This CDR3 is built from 14 residues. From germline, CDR1 is MGHRA and CDR2 YSYEKL. The CDR3 reads CASSQDNAGRGLFF. CDR3 in DNA: TGCGCCAGCAGCCAAGATAATGCCGGGAGGGGACTGTTTTTT.

The chain combines TRBV24-1 with TRBJ1-2; 7 bases line up with TRBD1. Germline V gene data show CDR1 as KGHDR and CDR2 as SFDVKD. Germline trimming cut 5 bases from V and 4 bases from J; bases unmatched to any gene: 6. The CDR3 is 14 residues long. The CDR3 DNA reads TGTGCCACCAGTGGGGGACAGTTCCCCTATGGCTACACCTTC. Amino acid sequence: CATSGGQFPYGYTF.

This chain uses TRBV19 with TRBJ1-5; D unresolved. CDR1 and CDR2 from the germline V gene are LNHDA and SQIVND (reference sequence). The CDR3 extends over 13 amino acids. V lost 5 bases to trimming and J lost 7 bases, with 12 bases between them. The CDR3 DNA reads TGTGCCAGTAGTCGGAGGGAGGGACAGCCCCAGCATTTT. Amino acid sequence: CASSRREGQPQHF.

This sequence joins TRBV7-2 and TRBJ2-2; TRBD2 might be the D (6 bases). Looked up from germline, CDR1 is SGHTA and CDR2 is FQGNSA. The CDR3 is made up of 15 amino acids. Trimming took 5 bases from V and 8 from J, leaving 18 bases between them. CDR3 nucleotide sequence: TGTGCCAGCAGCACCGGACGGCCCGGGGGTGGGGAGCTGTTTTTT. Protein sequence: CASSTGRPGGGELFF.

The rearrangement uses TRBV7-9 and TRBJ1-2; tentatively, D is TRBD1 (6 bases). This CDR3 comprises 17 residues. The V end was cut by 4 bases, the J end by 7 bases, with 25 bases between. CDR1 and CDR2 (germline): SEHNR, FQNEAQ (reference sequence). The CDR3 here is CASSSRTDNTLESGYTF. In DNA, the CDR3 is TGTGCCAGCAGCTCCCGGACAGACAATACGCTGGAGTCTGGCTACACCTTC.

The chain links TRBV6-6 to TRBJ1-3, with a weak D call TRBD1 (5 bases). Germline CDR1 MNHNY, CDR2 SVGAGI (reference sequence). The CDR3 is 14 residues long. V lost 7 bases and J lost 2, with 12 bases in between. The CDR3 is CASTSDRAGNTIYF. The CDR3 DNA is TGTGCCAGCACCTCAGACAGAGCTGGAAACACCATATATTTT.

The chain joins TRBV7-9 to TRBJ2-1, with D maybe TRBD1 (7 bases). This CDR3 has 15 residues. V was shortened by 5 bases and J by 5 bases, with 16 bases between the two germline ends. CDR1 SEHNR and CDR2 FQNEAQ come from the germline V gene (reference sequence). CDR3 coding DNA: TGTGCCAGCAGCCCCCCGCGGGACAGTGACAATGAGCAGTTCTTC. It codes for CASSPPRDSDNEQFF.

Only one count was recorded for this clone. The chain is built from TRBV28 and TRBJ1-4, with 8 bases fitting TRBD1. Germline V lookup: CDR1 MDHEN, CDR2 SYDVKM. The CDR3 loop spans 14 amino acids. Trimming removed 6 bases from V and 5 bases from J; junction bases left unmatched: 5. CDR3 loop: CASRGGTGNEKLFF. CDR3 nucleotide sequence: TGTGCCAGCAGGGGGGGGACAGGAAATGAAAAACTGTTTTTT.

The chain carries TRBV3-1 (or the pseudogene TRBV3-2) and TRBJ2-2; tentatively, D is TRBD2 (5 bases). Per the germline V gene, CDR1 is LGHDT and CDR2 is YNNKEL (reference sequence). V shed 1 base and J shed 9 bases, with 6 bases lying between them. The CDR3 length is 12 residues. The CDR3 here is CASSQGGRELFF. The CDR3 region has the DNA TGTGCCAGCAGCCAAGGAGGGAGGGAGCTGTTTTTT.

The sample holds one count of this clone. The chain employs TRBV5-1 and TRBJ2-1; possibly TRBD2 for D (5 bases). This CDR3 is 14 amino acids long. Trimming removed 2 bases at V and 4 bases at J, with 10 bases between. Germline V CDR1 and CDR2: SGHRS, YFSETQ. CDR3 loop: CASSFTGGYNEQFF. The CDR3 DNA is TGCGCCAGCAGCTTCACCGGCGGGTACAATGAGCAGTTCTTC.

The chain recombines TRBV29-1 with TRBJ2-4; TRBD1 matches 9 bases. This CDR3 spans 12 amino acids. Germline assignment: CDR1 SQVTM and CDR2 ANQGSEA. V was clipped by 7 bases and J by 5 bases; unmatched bases: 3. The DNA for the CDR3 is TGCAGCGCTGGGACAGGGCAAAACATTCAGTACTTC. This codes for CSAGTGQNIQYF.

The chain combines TRBV19 with TRBJ1-2; weak D call: TRBD1 (6 bases). CDR3 length equals 13 residues. Trimming left V 5 bases short and J 11 bases short, with 18 bases between. Germline V gene data show CDR1 as LNHDA and CDR2 as SQIVND (reference sequence). CDR3: CASSAGATAIYTF. The CDR3 nucleotides read TGTGCCAGTAGTGCGGGGGCTACTGCTATTTACACCTTC. The full variable domain, completed using reference TRBV19 and TRBJ1-2, is DGGITQSPKYLFRKEGQNVTLSCEQNLNHDAMYWYRQDPGQGLRLIYYSQIVNDFQKGDIAEGYSVSREKKESFPLTVTSAQKNPTAFYLCASSAGATAIYTFGSGTRLTVV.

The V and J genes are TRBV3-1 (or the pseudogene TRBV3-2) and TRBJ1-6, with 9 bases aligning to TRBD1. The CDR3 consists of 15 residues. The germline gives CDR1 LGHDT, CDR2 YNNKEL (reference sequence). J gave up 7 bases and V 1 base, and 2 bases lay outside the gene matches. CDR3 bases: TGTGCCAGCAGCCAAGGAGGGACAGGGAATTCACCCCTCCACTTT. Translated: CASSQGGTGNSPLHF.

The chain employs TRBV7-2 and TRBJ2-5; possible D gene TRBD2, 6 bases. The CDR3 length is 14 residues. CDR1 and CDR2 from the germline V gene are SGHTA and FQGNSA. The germline V and J ends were trimmed by 6 bases and 4 bases, with 15 bases remaining between them. The chain's CDR3 is CASREGAGGETQYF. The CDR3 nucleotides read TGTGCCAGCAGGGAGGGTGCTGGGGGAGAGACCCAGTACTTC.

This chain joins TRBV12-3 or TRBV12-4 and TRBJ1-5; TRBD1 agrees at 7 bases. CDR3 length: 12 residues. With 5 bases clipped from V and 6 bases from J, the junction kept 1 base outside the gene matches. The CDR3 region is CASSDRAQPQHF. The CDR3 nucleotides read TGTGCCAGCAGTGACAGGGCTCAGCCCCAGCATTTT.

The J gene is TRBJ2-7, the V gene TRBV12-5; D is perhaps TRBD2 (7 bases). Trimming pared 7 bases from V and 7 bases from J, leaving 20 bases between. This CDR3 region has 14 residues. The germline CDR1 and CDR2 sequences are LGHNT and FRNRAP. CDR3 DNA: TGTGCTAGTGCCCCGCGGGGGCCGGCGGGGGAGCAGTACTTC. Amino acids: CASAPRGPAGEQYF.

This chain joins TRBV6-1 and TRBJ1-2; 10 bases agree with TRBD1. This CDR3 has 17 amino acids. J lost 4 bases, V lost 3 bases, and 11 bases had no gene match. Germline V CDR1 and CDR2: MNHNS, SASEGT. The CDR3 coding sequence is TGTGCCAGCAGTGATGGGGACAGGGGCCACCTTTTCTATGGCTACACCTTC. Encoded protein: CASSDGDRGHLFYGYTF.

This clone showed up just once. The chain has TRBV10-3 and TRBJ1-1; 9 nucleotides match TRBD1. V lost 6 bases, J lost 3 bases, and 2 bases stayed unmatched. From germline, CDR1 is ENHRY and CDR2 SYGVKD. The CDR3 is made up of 13 amino acids. The CDR3 DNA reads TGTGCCATCAGGGACAGGGGTGACACTGAAGCTTTCTTT. It encodes CAIRDRGDTEAFF.

J is TRBJ1-5 and V is TRBV24-1; 8 bases map to TRBD1. Trimming at V came to 4 bases and at J to 5 bases, leaving 9 bases not matched to a gene. This CDR3 has 16 amino acids. Germline V gene sequence: CDR1 KGHDR, CDR2 SFDVKD. The CDR3 DNA follows: TGTGCCACCAGTGACAACGGGCAGGGGGCTTATCAGCCCCAGCATTTT. Residues: CATSDNGQGAYQPQHF.

This clone appeared a single time. The rearrangement links TRBV7-2 to TRBJ1-5, with TRBD1 matching 7 bases. Germline loops: CDR1 SGHTA, CDR2 FQGNSA. This CDR3 comprises 14 residues. Germline trimming cut 5 bases from V and 7 bases from J; bases unmatched to any gene: 8. As DNA, the CDR3 is TGTGCCAGCAGCGAAGACAGGGTGGGCCAGCCCCAGCATTTT. Protein product: CASSEDRVGQPQHF. Together with reference TRBV7-2 and TRBJ1-5, the CDR3 gives the full variable domain: GAGVSQSPSNKVTEKGKDVELRCDPISGHTALYWYRQSLGQGLEFLIYFQGNSAPDKSGLPSDRFSAERTGGSVSTLTIQRTQQEDSAVYLCASSEDRVGQPQHFGDGTRLSIL.